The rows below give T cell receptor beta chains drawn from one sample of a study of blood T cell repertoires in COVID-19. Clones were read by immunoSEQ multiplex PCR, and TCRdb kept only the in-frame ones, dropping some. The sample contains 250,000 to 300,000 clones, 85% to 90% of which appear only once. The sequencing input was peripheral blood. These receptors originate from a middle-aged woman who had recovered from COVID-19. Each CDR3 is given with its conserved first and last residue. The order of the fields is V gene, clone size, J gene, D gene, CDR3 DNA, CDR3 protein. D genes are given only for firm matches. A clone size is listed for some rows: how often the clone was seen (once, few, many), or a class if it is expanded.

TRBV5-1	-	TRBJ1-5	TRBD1	TGCGCCAGCAGCTTAGGGGGCGCGGATCAGCCCCAGCATTTT	CASSLGGADQPQHF
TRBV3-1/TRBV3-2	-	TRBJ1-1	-	TGTGCCAGCAGCCAAGATAATTCGGGTGGGACTGAAGCTTTCTTT	CASSQDNSGGTEAFF
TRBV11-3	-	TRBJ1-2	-	TGTGCCAGCAGCCAGAGGCGGGGGCGGGATGGCTACACCTTC	CASSQRRGRDGYTF
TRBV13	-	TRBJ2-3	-	TGTGCCAGCAGCTTATGGGCCCGCCGTGGTGATACGCAGTATTTT	CASSLWARRGDTQYF
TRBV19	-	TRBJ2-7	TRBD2	TGTGCCAGTAGTATAGTGGCTAGCGGGAACTACGAGCAGTACTTC	CASSIVASGNYEQYF
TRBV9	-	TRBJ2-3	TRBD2	TGTGCCAGCAGCGTAGGCGCGGGGGTAGGCACAGATACGCAGTATTTT	CASSVGAGVGTDTQYF
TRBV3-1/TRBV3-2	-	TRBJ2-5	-	TGTGCCAGCAGCCAAGGTGGACAACAAGAGACCCAGTACTTC	CASSQGGQQETQYF
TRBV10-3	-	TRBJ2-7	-	TGTGCCATCACCCCGACGCGGAGTGGGTCGGGGGAGCAGTACTTC	CAITPTRSGSGEQYF
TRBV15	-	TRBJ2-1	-	TGTGCCACCAGCAGAGTGGTGGGGCGCTCACTGAATGAGCAGTTCTTC	CATSRVVGRSLNEQFF
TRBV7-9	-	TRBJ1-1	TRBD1	TGTGCCAGCAGCTCGTCAGGGGGGTTCGCTGAAGCTTTCTTT	CASSSSGGFAEAFF
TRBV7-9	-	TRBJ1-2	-	TGTGCCAGCAGCTTATATTATCGTGGCTACACCTTC	CASSLYYRGYTF
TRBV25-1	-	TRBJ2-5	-	TGTGCCAGCAGTGAATTGGAGGATAATTGGACCCAGTACTTC	CASSELEDNWTQYF
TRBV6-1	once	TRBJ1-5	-	TGTGCCAGCAGTGATAAGCCCAATCAGCCCCAGCATTTT	CASSDKPNQPQHF
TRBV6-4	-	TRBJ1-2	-	TGTGCCAGCAGTGACTCGGCAGGGTATGGCTACACCTTC	CASSDSAGYGYTF
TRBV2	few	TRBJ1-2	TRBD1	TGTGCCAGCAGTGGGACAGGGGAGGGCTATGGCTACACCTTC	CASSGTGEGYGYTF
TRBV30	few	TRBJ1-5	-	TGTGCCTGGGCAGGACATTCAAATCAGCCCCAGCATTTT	CAWAGHSNQPQHF
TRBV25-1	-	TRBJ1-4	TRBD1	TGTGCCAGCAGTGAGGGACAGGGGAAAAAACTGTTTTTT	CASSEGQGKKLFF
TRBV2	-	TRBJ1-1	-	TGTGCCAGCAGTTGGACATTAGTTTCGAACACTGAAGCTTTCTTT	CASSWTLVSNTEAFF
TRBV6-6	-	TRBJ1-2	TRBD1	TGTGCCAGCAGTTTTAGGACAGGGGGTCAAGGCTACACCTTC	CASSFRTGGQGYTF
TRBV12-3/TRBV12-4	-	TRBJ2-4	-	TGTGCCAGCAGTTTTACAGGGATGAACATTCAGTACTTC	CASSFTGMNIQYF
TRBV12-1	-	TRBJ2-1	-	TGTGCCAGCAGCTTTCCAGAGCGGGATGGAGTACCTGAGCAGTTCTTC	CASSFPERDGVPEQFF
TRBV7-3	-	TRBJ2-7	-	TGTGCCAGCAGCTTATTCCCGACGGAGGACTACGAGCAGTACTTC	CASSLFPTEDYEQYF
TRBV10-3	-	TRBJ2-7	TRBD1	TGTGCCATCAGTGAGATAGGGGACAGGCTCGACGAGCAGTACTTC	CAISEIGDRLDEQYF
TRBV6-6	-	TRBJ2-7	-	TGTGCCAGCAGTCGGACGGGAGACGAGCAGTACTTC	CASSRTGDEQYF
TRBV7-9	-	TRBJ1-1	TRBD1	TGTGCCAGCAGCGCCCCAGACAGGGTGCGCACTGAAGCTTTCTTT	CASSAPDRVRTEAFF
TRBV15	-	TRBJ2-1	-	TGTGCCACCAGCATGTCTTATCCGGTGCGTGAGCAGTTCTTC	CATSMSYPVREQFF
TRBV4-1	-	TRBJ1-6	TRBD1	TGCGCCAGCAGCTTAGACAGGGCTAATTCACCCCTCCACTTT	CASSLDRANSPLHF
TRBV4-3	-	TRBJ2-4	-	TGCGCCAGCAGCCAGAGTATGTATGGCCAGACTGAAAACATTCAGTACTTC	CASSQSMYGQTENIQYF
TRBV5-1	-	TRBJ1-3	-	TGCGCCAGCAGCTTGGAAAGGGGTGGAAACACCATATATTTT	CASSLERGGNTIYF
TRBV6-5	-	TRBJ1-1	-	TGTGCCAGCAGCACGGACAGACCGAACACTGAAGCTTTCTTT	CASSTDRPNTEAFF
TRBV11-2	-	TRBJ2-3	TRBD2	TGTGCCAGCAGCTTAGGGCTAGCGGGGGAGCAGTATTTT	CASSLGLAGEQYF
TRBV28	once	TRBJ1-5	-	TGTGCCAGCAGTTTATCCAGGCCTTTAGGACAGCCCCAGCATTTT	CASSLSRPLGQPQHF
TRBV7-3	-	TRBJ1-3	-	TGTGCCAGCAGCTCCTCACTGGGAAACACCATATATTTT	CASSSSLGNTIYF
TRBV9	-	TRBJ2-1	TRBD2	TGTGCCAGCAGCGGTGCTCGACTTCCGGGACTAGCGGGAAGCAATGAGCAGTTCTTC	CASSGARLPGLAGSNEQFF
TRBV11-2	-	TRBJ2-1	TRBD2	TGTGCCAGCAGCTTAGACCTGACTAGCGGGAGGGCACTCTACAATGAGCAGTTCTTC	CASSLDLTSGRALYNEQFF
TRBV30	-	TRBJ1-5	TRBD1	TGTGCCTGGAGTGTACAGGGGCAGCCCCAGCATTTT	CAWSVQGQPQHF
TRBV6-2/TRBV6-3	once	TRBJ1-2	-	TGTGCCAGCACCCCCCGCGGGACCCTGGATGGCTACACCTTC	CASTPRGTLDGYTF
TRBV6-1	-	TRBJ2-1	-	TGTGCCAGCAGTGAGGCGGGGTCAATCTACAATGAGCAGTTCTTC	CASSEAGSIYNEQFF
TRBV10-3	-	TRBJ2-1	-	TGTGCCACGTCGACAGACAATGAGCAGTTCTTC	CATSTDNEQFF
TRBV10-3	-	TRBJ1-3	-	TGTGCCATCAGCGACACCAGCTCTGGAAACACCATATATTTT	CAISDTSSGNTIYF
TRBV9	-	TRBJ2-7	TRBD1	TGTGCCAGCAGCGAAAAGACAGGGCCATACGAGCAGTACTTC	CASSEKTGPYEQYF
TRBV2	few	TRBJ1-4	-	TGTGCCAGCCGGGAGAGGGACGAAAAACTGTTTTTT	CASRERDEKLFF
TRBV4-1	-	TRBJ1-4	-	TGCGCCAGCAGCCAAGACGAACTTTCTTGGGAAAAACTGTTTTTT	CASSQDELSWEKLFF
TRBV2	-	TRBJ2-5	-	TGTGCCAGCAGTGACTATTGGACTGCGGAGACCCAGTACTTC	CASSDYWTAETQYF
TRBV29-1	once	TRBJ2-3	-	TGCAGCTGCGGGCTCCTTGCAGATACGCAGTATTTT	CSCGLLADTQYF
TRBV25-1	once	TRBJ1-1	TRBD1	TGTGCCAGCAGAAACAGGGGGCAGGGCACTGAAGCTTTCTTT	CASRNRGQGTEAFF
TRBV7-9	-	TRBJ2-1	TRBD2	TGTGCCAGTACTCCCACTAGCGGGATGGGTGATGAGCAGTTCTTC	CASTPTSGMGDEQFF
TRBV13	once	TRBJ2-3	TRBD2	TGTGCCAGTCAGGAAGGGCTAGCGGGCACAGATACGCAGTATTTT	CASQEGLAGTDTQYF
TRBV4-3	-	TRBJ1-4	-	TGCGCCAGCAGCCAAGATTACATTAATAGTCGAGCAGGGGTAGACGAAAAACTGTTTTTT	CASSQDYINSRAGVDEKLFF
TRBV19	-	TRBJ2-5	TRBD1	TGTGCCAGTAGTACCGACAGGGTGGGGGAGACCCAGTACTTC	CASSTDRVGETQYF
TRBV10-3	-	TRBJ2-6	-	TGTGCCATCAGCAGACAGGTCGCCGCTGGGGCCAACGTCCTGACTTTC	CAISRQVAAGANVLTF
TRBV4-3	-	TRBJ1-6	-	TGCGCCAGCAGCCAAGTACCAGGGAATTCACCCCTCCACTTT	CASSQVPGNSPLHF
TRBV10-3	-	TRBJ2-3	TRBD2	TGTGCCATCACTGCTAGCGGGGGAACAGATACGCAGTATTTT	CAITASGGTDTQYF
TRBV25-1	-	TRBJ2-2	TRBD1	TGTGCCAGCAGTGCGCTCGGGACAGGGTTCACCGGGGAGCTGTTTTTT	CASSALGTGFTGELFF
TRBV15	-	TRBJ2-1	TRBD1	TGTGCCACCAGCAGGTTCCGGGACAGGGTTTACAATGAGCAGTTCTTC	CATSRFRDRVYNEQFF
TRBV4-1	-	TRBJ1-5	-	TGCGCCAGCAGCCAAGTTCCAGGGGAGGGTCAGCCCCAGCATTTT	CASSQVPGEGQPQHF
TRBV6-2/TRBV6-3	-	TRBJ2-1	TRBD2	TGTGCCAGCAGCCGCGCGGGGGGCTCCTACAATGAGCAGTTCTTC	CASSRAGGSYNEQFF
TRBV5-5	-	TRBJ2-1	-	TGTGCCAGCAGCTTGGAGTCTAGTTTAAGGGAGCAGTTCTTC	CASSLESSLREQFF